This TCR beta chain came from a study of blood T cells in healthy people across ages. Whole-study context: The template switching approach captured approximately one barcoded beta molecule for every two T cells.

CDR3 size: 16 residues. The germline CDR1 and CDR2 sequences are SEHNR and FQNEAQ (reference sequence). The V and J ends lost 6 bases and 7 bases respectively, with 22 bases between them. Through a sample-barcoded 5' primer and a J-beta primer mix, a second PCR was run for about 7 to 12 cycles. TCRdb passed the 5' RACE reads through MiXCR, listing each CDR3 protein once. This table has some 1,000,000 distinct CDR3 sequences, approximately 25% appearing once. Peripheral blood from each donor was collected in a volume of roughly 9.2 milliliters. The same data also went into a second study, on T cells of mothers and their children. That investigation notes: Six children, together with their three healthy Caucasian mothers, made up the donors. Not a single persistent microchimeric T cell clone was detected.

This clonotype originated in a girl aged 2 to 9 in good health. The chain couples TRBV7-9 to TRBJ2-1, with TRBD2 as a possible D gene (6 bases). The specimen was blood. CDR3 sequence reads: CASRGPSGGDLNEQFF. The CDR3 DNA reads TGTGCCAGCAGAGGTCCCTCTGGAGGGGATTTAAATGAGCAGTTCTTC. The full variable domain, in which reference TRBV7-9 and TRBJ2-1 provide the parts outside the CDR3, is DTGVSQNPRHKITKRGQNVTFRCDPISEHNRLYWYRQTLGQGPEFLTYFQNEAQLEKSRLLSDRFSAERPKGSFSTLEIQRTEQGDSAMYLCASRGPSGGDLNEQFFGPGTRLTVL.